This TCR beta chain comes out of a study of naive and memory T cell subsets. Reverse transcription of blood and skin TCR RNA was primed at alpha and beta constant regions. One entry per CDR3 protein, called by TCRdb with MiXCR from the 5' RACE reads. Altogether approximately 27,000 distinct CDR3 sequences are present, under 30% being singletons, with the ten largest covering about 1.8%. Whole-blood samples were about 2.5 ml of peripheral blood from healthy adult volunteers. Reverse transcription used DNase-treated unsorted total RNA, aiming for 1 to 1000 ng. In this sample, this clonotype is medium-sized. The sequence was collected from a female donor in good health.

The CDR3 spells CSVEQGVNEQFF. In DNA form, the CDR3 reads TGCAGCGTTGAACAGGGTGTAAATGAGCAGTTCTTC. The chain couples TRBV29-1 to TRBJ2-1; tentatively, D is TRBD1 (5 bases). This CDR3 region has 12 residues. V lost 2 bases and J lost 7, with 9 bases in between. Germline V CDR1 and CDR2: SQVTM, ANQGSEA.